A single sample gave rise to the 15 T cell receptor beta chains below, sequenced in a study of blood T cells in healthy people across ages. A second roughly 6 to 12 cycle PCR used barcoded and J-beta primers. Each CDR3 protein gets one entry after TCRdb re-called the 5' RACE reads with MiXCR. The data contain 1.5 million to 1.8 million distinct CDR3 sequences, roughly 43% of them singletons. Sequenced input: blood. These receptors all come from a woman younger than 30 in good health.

Here the CDR3 reads CASSIQCLAYEQYF. The CDR3, as DNA: TGTGCCAGCAGCATACAGTGCTTGGCCTACGAGCAGTACTTC. V is TRBV21-1 and J is TRBJ2-7. TRBV21-1 is termed a pseudogene. This CDR3 is built from 14 residues.

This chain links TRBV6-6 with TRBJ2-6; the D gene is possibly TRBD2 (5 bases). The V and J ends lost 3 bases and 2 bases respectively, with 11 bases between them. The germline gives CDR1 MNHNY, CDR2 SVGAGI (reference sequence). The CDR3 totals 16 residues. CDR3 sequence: CASSYSRGPGANVLTF. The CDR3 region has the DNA TGTGCCAGCAGTTATTCCCGCGGGCCTGGGGCCAACGTCCTGACTTTC.

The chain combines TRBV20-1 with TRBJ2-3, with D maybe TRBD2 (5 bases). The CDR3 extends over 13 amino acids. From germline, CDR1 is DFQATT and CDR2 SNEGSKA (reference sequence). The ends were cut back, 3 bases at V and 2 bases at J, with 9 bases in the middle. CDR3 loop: CSARDLFTDTQYF. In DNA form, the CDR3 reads TGCAGTGCTAGGGACTTATTCACAGATACGCAGTATTTT.

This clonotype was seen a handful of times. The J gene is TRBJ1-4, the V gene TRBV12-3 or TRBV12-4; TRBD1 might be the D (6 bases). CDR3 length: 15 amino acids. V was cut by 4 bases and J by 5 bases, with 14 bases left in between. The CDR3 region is CASSSNGQPNEKLFF. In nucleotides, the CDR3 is TGTGCCAGCAGTTCTAACGGACAGCCAAATGAAAAACTGTTTTTT.

The CDR3 here is CATEGGGRQETQYF. In DNA, the CDR3 is TGTGCCACCGAAGGAGGGGGTAGGCAAGAGACCCAGTACTTC. This rearrangement joins TRBV15 to TRBJ2-5; D could derive from TRBD1 or TRBD2 (6 bases each). CDR3 length: 14 residues. V was shortened by 8 bases and J by 2 bases, with 15 bases between the two germline ends. In germline, CDR1 is LNHNV, CDR2 YYDKDF (reference sequence).

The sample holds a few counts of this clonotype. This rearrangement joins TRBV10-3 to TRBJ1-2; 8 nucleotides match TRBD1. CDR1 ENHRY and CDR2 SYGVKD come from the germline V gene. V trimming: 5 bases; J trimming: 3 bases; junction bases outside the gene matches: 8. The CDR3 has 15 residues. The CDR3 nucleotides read TGTGCCATCAGTAAGGACAGGGCGAGGGACTATGGCTACACCTTC. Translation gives CAISKDRARDYGYTF.

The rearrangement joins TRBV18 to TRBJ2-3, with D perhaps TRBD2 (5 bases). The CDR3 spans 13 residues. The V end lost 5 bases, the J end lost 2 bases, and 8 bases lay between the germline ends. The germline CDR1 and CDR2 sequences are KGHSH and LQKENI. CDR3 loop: CASSTTNTDTQYF. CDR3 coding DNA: TGTGCCAGCTCAACGACTAACACAGATACGCAGTATTTT.

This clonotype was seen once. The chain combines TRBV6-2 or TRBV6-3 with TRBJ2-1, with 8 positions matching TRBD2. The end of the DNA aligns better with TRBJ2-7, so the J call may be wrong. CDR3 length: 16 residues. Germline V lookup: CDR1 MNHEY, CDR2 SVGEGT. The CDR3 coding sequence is TGTGCCAGCAATGGACACGTCAGCGGGGGATACAATGAGCAGTACTTC. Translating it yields CASNGHVSGGYNEQYF.

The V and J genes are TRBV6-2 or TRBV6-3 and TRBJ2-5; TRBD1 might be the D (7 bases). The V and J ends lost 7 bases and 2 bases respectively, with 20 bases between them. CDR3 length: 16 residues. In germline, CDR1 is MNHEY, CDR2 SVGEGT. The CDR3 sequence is CASTHQGEAYQETQYF. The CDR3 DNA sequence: TGTGCCAGCACCCACCAGGGGGAGGCCTATCAAGAGACCCAGTACTTC.

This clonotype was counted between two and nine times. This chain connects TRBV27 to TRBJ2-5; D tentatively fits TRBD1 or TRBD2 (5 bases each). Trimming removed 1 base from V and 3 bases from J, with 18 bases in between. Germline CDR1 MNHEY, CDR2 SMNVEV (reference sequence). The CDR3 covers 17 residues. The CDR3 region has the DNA TGTGCCAGCAGTTTATTGGGGGTCGGGATGGAGAAAGAGACCCAGTACTTC. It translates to CASSLLGVGMEKETQYF.

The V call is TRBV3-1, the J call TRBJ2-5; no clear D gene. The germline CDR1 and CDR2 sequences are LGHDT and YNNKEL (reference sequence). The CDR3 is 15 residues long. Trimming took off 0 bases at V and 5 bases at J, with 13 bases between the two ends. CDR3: CASSQEVVTWETQYF. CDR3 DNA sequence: TGTGCCAGCAGCCAAGAGGTGGTTACTTGGGAGACCCAGTACTTC.

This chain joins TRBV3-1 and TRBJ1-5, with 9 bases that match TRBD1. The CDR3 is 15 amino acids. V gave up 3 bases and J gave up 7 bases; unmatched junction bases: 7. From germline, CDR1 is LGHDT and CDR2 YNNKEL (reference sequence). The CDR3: CASSQGADRGQPQHF. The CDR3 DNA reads TGTGCCAGCAGCCAGGGCGCGGACAGGGGACAGCCCCAGCATTTT. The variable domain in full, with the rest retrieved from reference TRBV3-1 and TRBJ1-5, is DTAVSQTPKYLVTQMGNDKSIKCEQNLGHDTMYWYKQDSKKFLKIMFSYNNKELIINETVPNRFSPKSPDKAHLNLHINSLELGDSAVYFCASSQGADRGQPQHFGDGTRLSIL.

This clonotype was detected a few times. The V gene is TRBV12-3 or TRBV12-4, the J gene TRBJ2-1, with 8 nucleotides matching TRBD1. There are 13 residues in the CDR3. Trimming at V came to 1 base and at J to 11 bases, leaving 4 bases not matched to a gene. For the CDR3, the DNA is TGTGCCAGCAGTTTAGGGGACAGGTTGAAGCAGTTCTTC. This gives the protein CASSLGDRLKQFF.

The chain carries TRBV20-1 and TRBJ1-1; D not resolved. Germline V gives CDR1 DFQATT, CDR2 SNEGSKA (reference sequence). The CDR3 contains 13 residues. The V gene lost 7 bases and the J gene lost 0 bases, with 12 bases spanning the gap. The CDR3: CSVSAALNTEAFF. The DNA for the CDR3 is TGCAGTGTTTCCGCAGCCTTGAACACTGAAGCTTTCTTT.

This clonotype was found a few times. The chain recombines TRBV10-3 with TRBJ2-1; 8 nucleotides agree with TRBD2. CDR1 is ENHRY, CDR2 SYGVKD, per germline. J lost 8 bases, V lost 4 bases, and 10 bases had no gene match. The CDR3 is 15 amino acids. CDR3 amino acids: CAISGLAGFSDEQFF. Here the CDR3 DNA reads TGTGCCATCAGTGGGTTAGCGGGATTCAGCGATGAGCAGTTCTTC.